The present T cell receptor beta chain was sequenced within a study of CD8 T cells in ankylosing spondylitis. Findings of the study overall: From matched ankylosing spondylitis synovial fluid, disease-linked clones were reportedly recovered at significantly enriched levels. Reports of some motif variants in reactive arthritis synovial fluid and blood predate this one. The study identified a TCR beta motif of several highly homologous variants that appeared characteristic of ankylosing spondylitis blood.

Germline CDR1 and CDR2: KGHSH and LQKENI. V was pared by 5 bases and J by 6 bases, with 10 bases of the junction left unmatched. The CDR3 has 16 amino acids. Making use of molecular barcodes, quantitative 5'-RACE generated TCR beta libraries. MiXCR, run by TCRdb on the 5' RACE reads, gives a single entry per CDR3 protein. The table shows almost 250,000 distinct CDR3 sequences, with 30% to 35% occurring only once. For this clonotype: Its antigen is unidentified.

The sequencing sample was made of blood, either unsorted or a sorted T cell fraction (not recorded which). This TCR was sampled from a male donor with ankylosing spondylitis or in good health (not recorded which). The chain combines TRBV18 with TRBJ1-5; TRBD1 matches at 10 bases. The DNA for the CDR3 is TGTGCCAGCTCAGCCCGAGACAGGGGGCTATTTCAGCCCCAGCATTTT. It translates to CASSARDRGLFQPQHF.